One sample yielded the 5 T cell receptor beta chains listed below, sequenced in a study of cytomegalovirus exposure and HLA in healthy donors. Clones were read by immunoSEQ multiplex PCR, and TCRdb kept only the in-frame ones, dropping some. The table lists 220,000 or so clones, about nine tenths of them singletons. Sequencing was performed on PBMCs. These receptors were collected from a woman aged 18-30 years in good health and CMV-seropositive.

The chain has TRBV7-9 and TRBJ2-7; no clear D gene. Per germline, CDR1 SEHNR and CDR2 FQNEAQ (reference sequence). The germline V and J ends were trimmed by 1 base and 5 bases, with 12 bases remaining between them. There are 14 residues in the CDR3. The CDR3 bases are TGTGCCAGCAGCTTAGTGGCCCTCCAAGACGAGCAGTACTTC. It is translated as CASSLVALQDEQYF.

The rearrangement links TRBV7-2 to TRBJ1-2; the D is unclear. Germline CDR1 is SGHTA and CDR2 is FQGNSA. The CDR3 length is 15 residues. Trimming stripped 1 base from V and 4 bases from J, with 13 bases between. In nucleotides, the CDR3 is TGTGCCAGCAGCTTAGACACACCCCGGGGCTATGGCTACACCTTC. This translates into CASSLDTPRGYGYTF.

CDR3 residues: CASSLGQGRYNEQFF. CDR3 bases: TGTGCCAGCAGCTTGGGACAGGGGAGATACAATGAGCAGTTCTTC. V gene TRBV13 combines with J gene TRBJ2-1, with TRBD1 matching 10 bases. The CDR3 is 15 residues long. With 3 bases clipped from V and 4 bases from J, the junction kept 3 bases outside the gene matches. Germline V gene data show CDR1 as PRHDT and CDR2 as FYEKMQ (reference sequence).

The rearrangement uses TRBV5-1 and TRBJ1-1; 9 bases agree with TRBD1. Germline V gives CDR1 SGHRS, CDR2 YFSETQ. The CDR3 covers 14 residues. Trimming removed 6 bases from V and 1 base from J; junction bases left unmatched: 4. The CDR3 DNA reads TGCGCCAGCAAGGCGGACAGGGGGAACACTGAAGCTTTCTTT. Its protein is CASKADRGNTEAFF. The full variable domain, with the rest looked up from reference TRBV5-1 and TRBJ1-1, is KAGVTQTPRYLIKTRGQQVTLSCSPISGHRSVSWYQQTPGQGLQFLFEYFSETQRNKGNFPGRFSGRQFSNSRSEMNVSTLELGDSALYLCASKADRGNTEAFFGQGTRLTVV.

The chain recombines TRBV6-1 with TRBJ2-2; 8 bases map to TRBD2. Germline values: CDR1 MNHNS, CDR2 SASEGT. This CDR3 is built from 15 residues. The V and J ends lost 6 bases and 5 bases, in that order; junction bases with no gene match: 8. The CDR3 sequence is CASRGRTSPTGELFF. DNA for the CDR3: TGTGCCAGCAGGGGACGGACTAGCCCTACCGGGGAGCTGTTTTTT.